The 26 T cell receptor beta chains listed next were all sequenced from one sample in a study of T cell responses to AZD1222 COVID-19 vaccine. Clones were read by immunoSEQ multiplex PCR, and TCRdb kept only the in-frame ones, dropping some. The repertoire consists of 82,000 or so clones, with 90% occurring once and the leading ten covering around 4.9%. Sequencing was performed on peripheral blood, taken on day 0 of AZD1222 vaccination. The receptors here all came from an adult in good health.

The chain joins TRBV2 to TRBJ1-2; D uncertain. Germline lookup yields CDR1 SNHLY and CDR2 FYNNEI. V gave up 10 bases and J gave up 3 bases, with 15 bases separating them. The CDR3 is made up of 13 amino acids. The CDR3 is CATTTTGHYGYTF. The DNA for the CDR3 is TGTGCCACAACCACGACGGGCCACTATGGCTACACCTTC.

This clone was counted a few times. The rearrangement uses TRBV5-1 and TRBJ1-1, with D possibly TRBD1 on 6 matching bases. With 0 bases removed from V and 5 bases from J, the gap between germline ends came to 11 bases. The germline gives CDR1 SGHRS, CDR2 YFSETQ. CDR3 size: 14 residues. The CDR3 spells CASSLAGGGTEAFF. In DNA form, the CDR3 reads TGCGCCAGCAGCTTGGCCGGAGGGGGGACTGAAGCTTTCTTT.

J is TRBJ2-6 and V is TRBV9; D perhaps matches TRBD1 (5 bases). Germline V gene lookup returns CDR1 SGDLS and CDR2 YYNGEE. The CDR3 runs to 15 residues. V was shortened by 0 bases and J by 2 bases, with 6 bases between the two germline ends. The CDR3 region is CASSVEGTGANVLTF. The CDR3 DNA reads TGTGCCAGCAGCGTAGAGGGGACTGGGGCCAACGTCCTGACTTTC.

V is TRBV24-1 and J is TRBJ1-4; no clear D. The CDR3 is 19 amino acids. Germline-derived CDR1 and CDR2 are KGHDR and SFDVKD. The V end was cut by 5 bases, the J end by 5 bases, with 26 bases between. CDR3 amino acids: CATSVLLALVKGLNEKLFF. The DNA of the CDR3 is TGTGCCACCAGTGTACTTCTCGCCTTGGTTAAAGGCCTAAATGAAAAACTGTTTTTT.

This chain uses TRBV3-1 (or the pseudogene TRBV3-2) with TRBJ1-1, with D maybe TRBD1 (6 bases). Germline loops: CDR1 LGHDT, CDR2 YNNKEL (reference sequence). CDR3 length: 16 amino acids. V shed 0 bases and J shed 5 bases, with 16 bases lying between them. The CDR3 protein is CASSQEGKLRGTEAFF. For the CDR3, the DNA is TGTGCCAGCAGCCAAGAGGGCAAACTAAGGGGGACTGAAGCTTTCTTT.

The CDR3 coding sequence is TGTGCCAGCAGTTACAGGGGACACACAGATACGCAGTATTTT. Translated: CASSYRGHTDTQYF. V is TRBV6-6 and J is TRBJ2-3; D might be TRBD1 (6 bases). Looked up from germline, CDR1 is MNHNY and CDR2 is SVGAGI (reference sequence). This CDR3 is 14 amino acids long. The ends were cut back, 2 bases at V and 2 bases at J, with 8 bases in the middle.

The chain recombines TRBV5-1 with TRBJ1-1; possibly TRBD1 for D (5 bases). This CDR3 is 14 amino acids long. Trimming removed 0 bases from V and 1 base from J, with 7 bases in between. In germline, CDR1 is SGHRS, CDR2 YFSETQ. The CDR3 loop is CASSLEGANTEAFF. The CDR3 DNA follows: TGCGCCAGCAGCTTGGAAGGGGCGAACACTGAAGCTTTCTTT. Full variable domain (remainder filled in from reference TRBV5-1 and TRBJ1-1): KAGVTQTPRYLIKTRGQQVTLSCSPISGHRSVSWYQQTPGQGLQFLFEYFSETQRNKGNFPGRFSGRQFSNSRSEMNVSTLELGDSALYLCASSLEGANTEAFFGQGTRLTVV.

The chain joins TRBV19 to TRBJ1-5; maybe TRBD1 (5 bases). The germline CDR1 and CDR2 sequences are LNHDA and SQIVND (reference sequence). The CDR3 consists of 17 residues. Trimming removed 2 bases at V and 1 base at J, with 15 bases between. CDR3 in amino acids: CASSIRTFGGSNQPQHF. CDR3 in DNA: TGTGCCAGTAGTATAAGGACATTCGGCGGCAGCAATCAGCCCCAGCATTTT.

This chain connects TRBV5-5 to TRBJ1-1; 7 bases map to TRBD1. Germline CDR1 reads SGHKS; CDR2 reads YYEKEE (reference sequence). The CDR3 is 13 residues long. J lost 3 bases, V lost 3 bases, and 2 bases had no gene match. The CDR3 bases are TGTGCCAGCAGCTGGGACAGTCACACTGAAGCTTTCTTT. It translates to CASSWDSHTEAFF.

This clone has only one observation. The rearrangement links TRBV4-3 to TRBJ2-1, with D possibly matching TRBD2 (5 bases). The V gene's germline CDR1 is LGHNA and CDR2 YSLEER. The germline V and J ends were trimmed by 4 bases and 0 bases, with 22 bases remaining between them. This CDR3 spans 19 amino acids. CDR3 in DNA: TGCGCCAGCAGCCCCCTTAAGGTGGGGTATGGGAGCTCCTACAATGAGCAGTTCTTC. Protein sequence: CASSPLKVGYGSSYNEQFF.

The CDR3 DNA sequence: TGTGCCAGCATTAAAGGGAACTATGGCTACACCTTC. Translated, it gives CASIKGNYGYTF. V is TRBV6-5 and J is TRBJ1-2, with no clear D. Germline CDR1 MNHEY, CDR2 SVGAGI. CDR3 length: 12 residues. Trimming stripped 7 bases from V and 2 bases from J, with 8 bases between.

The count of this clone is one. This rearrangement joins TRBV23-1 to TRBJ1-4; D not certain. TRBV23-1 is known as an ORF, though its function is uncertain. CDR3 size: 15 residues. V lost 0 bases and J 7 bases, leaving 12 bases between the germline ends. The DNA of the CDR3 is TGCGCCAGCAGTCAATCGGGCGGGGAGGGTGAAAAACTGTTTTTT. It encodes CASSQSGGEGEKLFF.

This chain uses TRBV5-6 with TRBJ2-3; 7 positions match TRBD1. The CDR3 covers 17 residues. V lost 3 bases to trimming and J lost 0 bases; unmatched junction nucleotides: 10. Looked up from germline, CDR1 is SGHDT and CDR2 is YYEEEE. CDR3 sequence: CASSSGQLPPSTDTQYF. The CDR3, as DNA: TGTGCCAGCAGCTCGGGACAGTTGCCTCCTAGCACAGATACGCAGTATTTT.

The gene calls are TRBV5-5 and TRBJ1-1, with D hard to call. Germline CDR1 is SGHKS and CDR2 is YYEKEE (reference sequence). Trimming took 4 bases from V and 4 from J, leaving 20 bases between them. This CDR3 is 16 amino acids long. CDR3 loop: CASSAEPAGYATEAFF. The CDR3 DNA is TGTGCCAGCAGCGCGGAACCGGCGGGTTATGCCACTGAAGCTTTCTTT.

The chain recombines TRBV27 with TRBJ2-2, with D hard to call. V was trimmed by 8 bases and J by 5 bases, leaving 18 bases between them. This CDR3 spans 15 amino acids. Per the germline V gene, CDR1 is MNHEY and CDR2 is SMNVEV (reference sequence). CDR3 nucleotides: TGTGCCAGCGGAATGGGCGGAATAAGGACCGGGGAGCTGTTTTTT. Amino acids: CASGMGGIRTGELFF.

The chain has TRBV25-1 and TRBJ1-2; tentatively, D is TRBD1 (5 bases). The CDR3 consists of 14 residues. V lost 2 bases, J lost 4 bases, and 11 bases lay in between. Germline CDR1 MGHDK, CDR2 SYGVNS. The CDR3: CASSEQGYGYGYTF. Written as DNA, the CDR3 is TGTGCCAGCAGTGAACAGGGATACGGCTATGGCTACACCTTC.

This sequence joins TRBV29-1 and TRBJ1-1, with TRBD1 as a possible D gene (5 bases). The germline V and J ends were trimmed by 5 bases and 5 bases, with 15 bases remaining between them. This CDR3 comprises 13 residues. CDR1 SQVTM and CDR2 ANQGSEA come from the germline V gene. CDR3 DNA sequence: TGCAGCGTTCGCCGGACATCCGCAACTGAAGCTTTCTTT. This codes for CSVRRTSATEAFF. The whole variable domain, filled in from reference TRBV29-1 and TRBJ1-1, reads SAVISQKPSRDICQRGTSLTIQCQVDSQVTMMFWYRQQPGQSLTLIATANQGSEATYESGFVIDKFPISRPNLTFSTLTVSNMSPEDSSIYLCSVRRTSATEAFFGQGTRLTVV.

The chain uses TRBV19 and TRBJ1-1; possibly TRBD1 for D (5 bases). Germline V CDR1 and CDR2: LNHDA, SQIVND (reference sequence). The CDR3 is 15 amino acids. Deletions cut 3 bases from V and 0 bases from J, with 11 bases between. The CDR3 coding sequence is TGTGCCAGTAGTATCTGGGGGAATCTGAACACTGAAGCTTTCTTT. The encoded protein is CASSIWGNLNTEAFF.

CDR3 sequence: CASSVIAGGPKEQYF. The CDR3 nucleotides are TGTGCCAGCAGCGTTATAGCGGGGGGGCCTAAAGAGCAGTACTTC. V and J are TRBV28 and TRBJ2-7, with 11 positions matching TRBD2. Germline CDR1 MDHEN, CDR2 SYDVKM. Trimming removed 6 bases from V and 7 bases from J; junction bases left unmatched: 11. This CDR3 contains 15 residues.

The V gene is TRBV5-6, the J gene TRBJ1-2; 7 bases fit TRBD1. CDR3 length: 14 residues. The germline CDR1 and CDR2 sequences are SGHDT and YYEEEE. Trimming removed 0 bases from V and 4 bases from J; junction bases left unmatched: 3. This CDR3 reads CASSLAGGSYGYTF. The CDR3 coding sequence is TGTGCCAGCAGCTTGGCAGGGGGAAGCTATGGCTACACCTTC.

The chain is built from TRBV5-6 and TRBJ2-3, with 8 bases matching TRBD2. The junction had 4 bases not matched to a gene; V was cut back by 1 base and J by 3 bases. This CDR3 is 15 amino acids long. Germline V gives CDR1 SGHDT, CDR2 YYEEEE. The CDR3 protein is CASSLYRLATDTQYF. In DNA, the CDR3 is TGTGCCAGCAGCTTGTACAGACTAGCGACAGATACGCAGTATTTT.

The V gene is TRBV7-2, the J gene TRBJ2-7; D might be TRBD1 (5 bases). The V gene lost 6 bases and the J gene lost 7 bases, with 10 bases spanning the gap. CDR3 length: 11 amino acids. Germline V gene data show CDR1 as SGHTA and CDR2 as FQGNSA. The CDR3 DNA follows: TGTGCCAGCAGTTGGGGCCGGGAGCAGTACTTC. This translates into CASSWGREQYF.

The chain employs TRBV13 and TRBJ1-5; D not resolved. This CDR3 is built from 14 residues. V was pared by 2 bases and J by 2 bases, with 7 bases between. Germline CDR1 reads PRHDT; CDR2 reads FYEKMQ (reference sequence). The CDR3 loop is CASSLRSGNQPQHF. CDR3 nucleotides: TGTGCCAGCAGCTTAAGGTCAGGCAATCAGCCCCAGCATTTT.

V gene TRBV2 combines with J gene TRBJ1-2, with D perhaps matching TRBD1 (5 bases). The germline V gene encodes CDR1 SNHLY and CDR2 FYNNEI. V was shortened by 4 bases and J by 7 bases, with 19 bases between the two germline ends. The CDR3 extends over 15 amino acids. CDR3 loop: CASSGDSGGRGGYTF. For the CDR3, the DNA is TGTGCCAGCAGTGGCGATTCCGGGGGTCGCGGTGGCTACACCTTC.

The chain couples TRBV18 to TRBJ2-4; 7 bases map to TRBD1. V was clipped by 2 bases and J by 9 bases; unmatched bases: 10. The CDR3 length is 15 residues. Germline CDR1 and CDR2: KGHSH and LQKENI. In DNA, the CDR3 is TGTGCCAGCTCACCAAAGCAGGGGGAGTTGGGCATTCAGTACTTC. Protein product: CASSPKQGELGIQYF.

This clone appeared once. J is TRBJ1-1 and V is TRBV5-4; D not resolved. V dropped 0 bases and J dropped 1 base, with 7 bases sitting between them. CDR1 is SGHNT and CDR2 is YYREEE in the germline V gene (reference sequence). The CDR3 extends over 14 amino acids. CDR3 protein: CASSLEAGNTEAFF. DNA of the CDR3: TGTGCCAGCAGCTTGGAGGCGGGGAACACTGAAGCTTTCTTT.